This record covers a single TCR beta chain. Original analysis: Amplification of reference gene primers was used by the study to estimate nucleated cell counts. Only in-frame clones appear in the TCRdb table, and some are missing; sequencing was by immunoSEQ multiplex PCR. For V, J and clone size, that table is used; D and trimming come from the DNA. The table has about 380,000 clones, roughly 90% seen once. This CDR3 comprises 12 residues. With 9 bases clipped from V and 6 bases from J, the junction kept 5 bases outside the gene matches. Per the germline V gene, CDR1 is MNHEY and CDR2 is SVGAGI. This record comes from a study of blood T cell repertoires in COVID-19. Across the whole study: Acute and convalescent COVID-19 specimens originated in the United States, Italy and Spain. T cells, B-cell-depleted T cells, or PBMCs supplied cDNA or gDNA.

This chain joins TRBV6-5 and TRBJ1-5, with TRBD1 matching over 7 bases. The TCR originated in a man aged 40-55 years with acute or convalescent COVID-19. The sequencing input was peripheral blood. Written as DNA, the CDR3 is TGTGCCAGTCGAACAGGGGTTCAGCCCCAGCATTTT. This gives the protein CASRTGVQPQHF.